The 22 T cell receptor beta chains below were found in one sample sequenced in a study of blood T cell repertoires in COVID-19. TCRdb's copy holds only in-frame clones and misses some; the assay was immunoSEQ multiplex PCR. The sample includes about 360,000 clones, around 87% of them seen just once. Sequencing used peripheral blood. The source is a human donor in a cohort sampled during active COVID-19.

The chain is built from TRBV19 and TRBJ2-7, with D possibly TRBD1 on 6 matching bases. The CDR3 covers 15 residues. The V gene lost 6 bases and the J gene lost 2 bases, with 17 bases spanning the gap. Looked up from germline, CDR1 is LNHDA and CDR2 is SQIVND (reference sequence). CDR3 region: CASSLGQTGAYEQYF. The DNA of the CDR3 is TGTGCCAGTAGCCTCGGACAGACAGGAGCCTACGAGCAGTACTTC.

The chain joins TRBV7-9 to TRBJ2-7; 8 nucleotides match TRBD1. With V trimmed by 1 base and J by 2 bases, 7 bases remained unmatched. This CDR3 is built from 16 residues. Germline assignment: CDR1 SEHNR and CDR2 FQNEAQ (reference sequence). CDR3 protein: CASSLGTGQGTYEQYF. DNA for the CDR3: TGTGCCAGCAGCTTAGGGACCGGACAGGGCACCTACGAGCAGTACTTC.

V usage is TRBV20-1 and J usage is TRBJ2-1; TRBD2 aligns across 9 bases. The CDR3 contains 15 residues. Germline loops: CDR1 DFQATT, CDR2 SNEGSKA (reference sequence). Trimming removed 3 bases from V and 6 bases from J; junction bases left unmatched: 9. CDR3 residues: CSASLGLAGSNEQFF. CDR3 nucleotide sequence: TGCAGTGCTAGTTTAGGTCTAGCGGGGAGCAATGAGCAGTTCTTC.

The chain recombines TRBV14 with TRBJ2-2; 8 nucleotides align to TRBD1. This CDR3 has 20 amino acids. Germline CDR1 reads SGHDN; CDR2 reads FVKESK. J gave up 5 bases and V 1 base, and 18 bases lay outside the gene matches. CDR3 in amino acids: CASSQVAGQGLRIRTGELFF. CDR3 nucleotide sequence: TGTGCCAGCAGCCAAGTAGCAGGACAGGGTTTGAGGATTCGAACCGGGGAGCTGTTTTTT.

This clone appeared a few times. The chain employs TRBV5-1 and TRBJ1-5, with a weak D call TRBD1 (6 bases). The length of the CDR3 is 14 residues. Germline CDR1 reads SGHRS; CDR2 reads YFSETQ. Trimming left V 0 bases short and J 9 bases short, with 13 bases between. The CDR3 sequence: CASSLEGGAGPQHF. The CDR3 DNA sequence: TGCGCCAGCAGCTTGGAAGGGGGGGCTGGGCCCCAGCATTTT.

This chain uses TRBV5-1 with TRBJ2-7; D is unclear. The CDR3 spans 14 residues. Germline lookup yields CDR1 SGHRS and CDR2 YFSETQ. V was clipped by 4 bases and J by 1 base, with 12 bases between them. CDR3 bases: TGCGCCAGCAGCCCCATCGGAGCTTCCTACGAGCAGTACTTC. The encoded protein is CASSPIGASYEQYF.

The chain couples TRBV5-1 to TRBJ2-7, with 9 bases matching TRBD2. The V gene's germline CDR1 is SGHRS and CDR2 YFSETQ. Trimming removed 0 bases from V and 4 bases from J; junction bases left unmatched: 8. The CDR3 extends over 16 amino acids. CDR3 sequence: CASSLVAGERDYEQYF. The CDR3 region has the DNA TGCGCCAGCAGCTTGGTAGCGGGAGAGCGGGATTACGAGCAGTACTTC.

This sequence joins TRBV10-3 and TRBJ2-1; 7 bases match TRBD2. The CDR3 extends over 17 amino acids. The J segment lost 3 bases and the V segment lost 0 bases, leaving 8 bases of the junction unmatched. The germline V gene encodes CDR1 ENHRY and CDR2 SYGVKD. CDR3 amino acids: CAISESGASGLYNEQFF. Here the CDR3 DNA reads TGTGCCATCAGTGAGTCGGGAGCTAGCGGCCTCTACAATGAGCAGTTCTTC.

V usage is TRBV5-5 and J usage is TRBJ2-2, with D uncertain. V shed 4 bases and J shed 9 bases, with 13 bases lying between them. Per germline, CDR1 SGHKS and CDR2 YYEKEE (reference sequence). This CDR3 is built from 13 residues. CDR3 residues: CASSKEEARELFF. As DNA, the CDR3 is TGTGCCAGCAGCAAAGAAGAAGCCCGGGAGCTGTTTTTT.

The chain combines TRBV7-9 with TRBJ2-5, with a possible D match to TRBD2 (6 bases). V lost 2 bases and J lost 2, with 15 bases in between. The germline CDR1 and CDR2 sequences are SEHNR and FQNEAQ (reference sequence). This CDR3 has 16 amino acids. The CDR3 bases are TGTGCCAGCAGCTTAATGAGTCCCGGAGGGCAAGAGACCCAGTACTTC. This sequence encodes CASSLMSPGGQETQYF.

The genes are TRBV10-3 and TRBJ2-1; 12 nucleotides line up with TRBD2. After removal of 6 bases from V and 8 bases from J, the junction contained 8 bases not matched to a gene. In germline, CDR1 is ENHRY, CDR2 SYGVKD. The CDR3 is made up of 15 amino acids. Written as DNA, the CDR3 is TGTGCCATCAGCAGACTAGCGGGAGATCGATATGAGCAGTTCTTC. This encodes CAISRLAGDRYEQFF.

The chain uses TRBV7-2 and TRBJ1-2; D is uncertain. The CDR3 covers 13 residues. V was pared by 2 bases and J by 7 bases, with 11 bases between. Germline V gene sequence: CDR1 SGHTA, CDR2 FQGNSA. The CDR3 sequence is CASSLSIEPGYTF. The CDR3, as DNA: TGTGCCAGCAGCTTAAGTATAGAGCCTGGCTACACCTTC.

CDR3 region: CASSYPRDTEKLFF. The CDR3 nucleotides read TGTGCCAGCAGTTACCCCCGAGACACCGAAAAACTGTTTTTT. This chain joins TRBV6-5 and TRBJ1-4; D is ambiguous. The germline gives CDR1 MNHEY, CDR2 SVGAGI. V lost 2 bases and J 8 bases, leaving 12 bases between the germline ends. The CDR3 extends over 14 amino acids.

The V gene is TRBV27, the J gene TRBJ2-3, with D perhaps matching TRBD2 (6 bases). CDR3 length: 16 residues. The V end was cut by 5 bases, the J end by 2 bases, with 17 bases between. Germline CDR1 and CDR2: MNHEY and SMNVEV (reference sequence). CDR3 in DNA: TGTGCCAGCAGTCCGAGCCTGGGACTCCCCACAGATACGCAGTATTTT. The encoded protein is CASSPSLGLPTDTQYF.

V gene TRBV20-1 combines with J gene TRBJ1-1; D is perhaps TRBD1 (5 bases). With 6 bases removed from V and 4 bases from J, the gap between germline ends came to 9 bases. Germline CDR1 is DFQATT and CDR2 is SNEGSKA (reference sequence). CDR3 length: 11 residues. CDR3 coding DNA: TGCAGTGCAGAAAGGGGCACTGAAGCTTTCTTT. It is translated as CSAERGTEAFF.

The rearrangement uses TRBV5-1 and TRBJ2-5; perhaps TRBD2 as D (7 bases). Germline V gives CDR1 SGHRS, CDR2 YFSETQ. Trimming took off 1 base at V and 1 base at J, with 8 bases between the two ends. This CDR3 spans 14 amino acids. CDR3 sequence (DNA): TGCGCCAGCAGCTTGAGGGGGGGCCAAGAGACCCAGTACTTC. It translates to CASSLRGGQETQYF. The full variable domain, its missing parts supplied by reference TRBV5-1 and TRBJ2-5, is KAGVTQTPRYLIKTRGQQVTLSCSPISGHRSVSWYQQTPGQGLQFLFEYFSETQRNKGNFPGRFSGRQFSNSRSEMNVSTLELGDSALYLCASSLRGGQETQYFGPGTRLLVL.

This chain joins TRBV3-1 (or the pseudogene TRBV3-2) and TRBJ2-2; 7 positions agree with TRBD1. The germline gives CDR1 LGHDT, CDR2 YNNKEL (reference sequence). The length of the CDR3 is 14 residues. The trim removed 6 bases at V and 3 bases at J, leaving 4 bases unmatched. CDR3 sequence reads: CASRDRRYTGELFF. Here the CDR3 DNA reads TGTGCCAGCAGGGACAGGCGGTACACCGGGGAGCTGTTTTTT.

The chain is built from TRBV6-6 and TRBJ1-2, with TRBD1 matching over 8 bases. CDR1 and CDR2 (germline): MNHNY, SVGAGI (reference sequence). The CDR3 has 16 residues. V gave up 4 bases and J gave up 7 bases; unmatched junction bases: 14. CDR3 protein: CASSLPSGQAIGGYTF. The DNA of the CDR3 is TGTGCCAGCAGTTTGCCTTCGGGACAGGCCATAGGTGGCTACACCTTC.

V gene TRBV5-1 combines with J gene TRBJ2-5, with TRBD2 matching over 12 bases. V shed 4 bases and J 5 bases; nucleotides not matched to a gene: 18. Per the germline V gene, CDR1 is SGHRS and CDR2 is YFSETQ. This CDR3 contains 19 residues. For the CDR3, the DNA is TGCGCCAGCAGCGTAGGTTTATCTAGCGGGGGGGCGTTTTCGGAGACCCAGTACTTC. Amino acids: CASSVGLSSGGAFSETQYF.

The chain uses TRBV4-1 and TRBJ2-5; TRBD2 matches at 13 bases. After removal of 0 bases from V and 4 bases from J, the junction contained 5 bases not matched to a gene. This CDR3 is built from 17 residues. Germline V gene sequence: CDR1 MGHRA, CDR2 YSYEKL. CDR3 nucleotides: TGCGCCAGCAGCCAAGAGGGAACTAGCGGGAGGGGAGAGACCCAGTACTTC. Translated: CASSQEGTSGRGETQYF.

This chain uses TRBV6-1 with TRBJ2-3; TRBD2 agrees at 15 bases. The CDR3 runs 18 residues. Germline values: CDR1 MNHNS, CDR2 SASEGT. V gave up 4 bases and J gave up 4 bases; unmatched junction bases: 9. This CDR3 is CASSGTSGGAGEADTQYF. The CDR3 region has the DNA TGTGCCAGCAGTGGGACTAGCGGGGGGGCAGGGGAGGCAGATACGCAGTATTTT.

The sample holds one count of this clone. The chain has TRBV6-5 and TRBJ1-2; a weak D match, TRBD1 (6 bases). This CDR3 comprises 13 residues. V was trimmed by 6 bases and J by 2 bases, leaving 10 bases between them. Looked up from germline, CDR1 is MNHEY and CDR2 is SVGAGI. The CDR3 DNA follows: TGTGCCAGCAGGGTACAGGGAAACTATGGCTACACCTTC. Translation: CASRVQGNYGYTF.